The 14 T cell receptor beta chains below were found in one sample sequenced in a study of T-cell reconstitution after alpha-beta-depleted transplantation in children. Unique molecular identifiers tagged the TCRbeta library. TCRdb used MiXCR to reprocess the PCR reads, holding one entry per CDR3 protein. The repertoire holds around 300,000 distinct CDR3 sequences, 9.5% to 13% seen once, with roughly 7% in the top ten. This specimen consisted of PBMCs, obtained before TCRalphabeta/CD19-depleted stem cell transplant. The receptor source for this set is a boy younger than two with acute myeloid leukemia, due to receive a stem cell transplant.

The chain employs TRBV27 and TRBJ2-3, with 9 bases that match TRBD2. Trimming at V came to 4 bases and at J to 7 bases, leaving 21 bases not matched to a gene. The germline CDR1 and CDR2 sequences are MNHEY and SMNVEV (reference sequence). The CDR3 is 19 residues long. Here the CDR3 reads CASSSAKMERLAGLHTQYF. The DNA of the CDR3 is TGTGCCAGCAGTTCCGCAAAGATGGAAAGGCTAGCGGGGTTGCATACGCAGTATTTT.

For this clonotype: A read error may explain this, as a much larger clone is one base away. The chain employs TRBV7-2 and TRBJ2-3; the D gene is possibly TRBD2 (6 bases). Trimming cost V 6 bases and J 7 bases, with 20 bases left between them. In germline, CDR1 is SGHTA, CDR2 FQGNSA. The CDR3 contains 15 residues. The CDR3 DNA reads TGTGCCAGCAGTCCCCTGGAGGGAGCGCCATATACGCAGTATTTT. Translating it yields CASSPLEGAPYTQYF. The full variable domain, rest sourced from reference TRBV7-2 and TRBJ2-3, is GAGVSQSPSNKVTEKGKDVELRCDPISGHTALYWYRQSLGQGLEFLIYFQGNSAPDKSGLPSDRFSAERTGGSVSTLTIQRTQQEDSAVYLCASSPLEGAPYTQYFGPGTRLTVL.

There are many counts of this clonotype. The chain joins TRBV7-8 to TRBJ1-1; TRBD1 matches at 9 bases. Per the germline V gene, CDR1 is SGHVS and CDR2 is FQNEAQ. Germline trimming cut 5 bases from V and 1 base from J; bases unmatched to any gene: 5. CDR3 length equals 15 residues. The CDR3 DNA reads TGTGCCAGCAGCCCGGGACAGGGAAGGAACACTGAAGCTTTCTTT. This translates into CASSPGQGRNTEAFF.

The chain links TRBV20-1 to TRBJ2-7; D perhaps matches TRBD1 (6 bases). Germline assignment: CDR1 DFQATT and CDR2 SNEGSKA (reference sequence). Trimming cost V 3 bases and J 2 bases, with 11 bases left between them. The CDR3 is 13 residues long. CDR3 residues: CSARTGSPYEQYF. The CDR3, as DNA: TGCAGTGCTAGGACAGGTTCCCCCTACGAGCAGTACTTC.

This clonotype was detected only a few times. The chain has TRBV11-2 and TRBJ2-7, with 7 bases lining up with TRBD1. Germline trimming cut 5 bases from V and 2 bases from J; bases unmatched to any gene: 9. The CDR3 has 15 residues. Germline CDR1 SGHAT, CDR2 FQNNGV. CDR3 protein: CASSARGRTAYEQYF. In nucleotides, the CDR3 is TGTGCCAGCAGCGCAAGGGGGCGGACCGCCTACGAGCAGTACTTC.

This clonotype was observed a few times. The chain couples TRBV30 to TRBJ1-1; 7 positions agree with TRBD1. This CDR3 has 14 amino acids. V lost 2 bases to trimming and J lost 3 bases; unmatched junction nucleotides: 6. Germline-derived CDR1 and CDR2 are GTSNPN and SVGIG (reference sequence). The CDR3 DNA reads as TGTGCCTGGAGTAGGGGCGACAGGGACACTGAAGCTTTCTTT. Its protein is CAWSRGDRDTEAFF.

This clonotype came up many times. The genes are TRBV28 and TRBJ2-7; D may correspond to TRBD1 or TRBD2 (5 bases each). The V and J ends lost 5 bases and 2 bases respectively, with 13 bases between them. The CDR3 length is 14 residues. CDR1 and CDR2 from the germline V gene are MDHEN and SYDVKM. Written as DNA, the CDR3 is TGTGCCAGCAGTACCCGGGGCTATCCCTACGAGCAGTACTTC. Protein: CASSTRGYPYEQYF.

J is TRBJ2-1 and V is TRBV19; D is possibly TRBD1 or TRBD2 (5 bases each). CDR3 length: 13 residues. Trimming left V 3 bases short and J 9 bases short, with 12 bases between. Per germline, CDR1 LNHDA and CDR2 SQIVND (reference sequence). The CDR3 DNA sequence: TGTGCCAGTAGTATGGCTAGCCAGGGTGAGCAGTTCTTC. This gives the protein CASSMASQGEQFF.

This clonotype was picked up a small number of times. Here the CDR3 DNA reads TGTGCCAGCAGTCGCCGGGACACTCTTTCCTACGAGCAGTACTTC. It specifies CASSRRDTLSYEQYF. The chain employs TRBV6-5 and TRBJ2-7, with D possibly matching TRBD1 (6 bases). Trimming stripped 5 bases from V and 1 base from J, with 15 bases between. The CDR3 covers 15 residues. Germline values: CDR1 MNHEY, CDR2 SVGAGI.

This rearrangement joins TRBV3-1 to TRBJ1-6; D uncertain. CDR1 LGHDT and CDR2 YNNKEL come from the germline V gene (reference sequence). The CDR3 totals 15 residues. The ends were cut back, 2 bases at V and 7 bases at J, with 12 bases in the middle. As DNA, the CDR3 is TGTGCCAGCAGCCAAAGGACGGGGAGCAATTCACCCCTCCACTTT. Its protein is CASSQRTGSNSPLHF.

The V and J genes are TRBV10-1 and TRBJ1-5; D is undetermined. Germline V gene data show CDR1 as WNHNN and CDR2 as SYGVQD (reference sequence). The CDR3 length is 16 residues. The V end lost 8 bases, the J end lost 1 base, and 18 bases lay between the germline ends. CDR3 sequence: CASHPGRADSNQPQHF. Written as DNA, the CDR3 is TGCGCCAGCCATCCCGGGAGGGCGGACAGCAATCAGCCCCAGCATTTT.

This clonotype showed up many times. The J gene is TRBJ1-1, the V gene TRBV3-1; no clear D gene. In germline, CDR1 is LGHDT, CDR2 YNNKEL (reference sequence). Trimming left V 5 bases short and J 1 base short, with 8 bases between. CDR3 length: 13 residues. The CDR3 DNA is TGTGCCAGCAGCGGTATCGGGAACACTGAAGCTTTCTTT. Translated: CASSGIGNTEAFF.

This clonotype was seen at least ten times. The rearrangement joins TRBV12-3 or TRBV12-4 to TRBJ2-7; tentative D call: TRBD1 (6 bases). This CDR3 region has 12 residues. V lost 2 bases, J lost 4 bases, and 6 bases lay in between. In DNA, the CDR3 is TGTGCCAGCAGTTTAAGGGGGTACGAGCAGTACTTC. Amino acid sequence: CASSLRGYEQYF.

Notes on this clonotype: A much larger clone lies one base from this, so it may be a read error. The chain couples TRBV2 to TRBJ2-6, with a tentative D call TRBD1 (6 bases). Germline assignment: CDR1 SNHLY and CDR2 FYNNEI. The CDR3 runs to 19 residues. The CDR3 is CARRGSGSPLGSGANVLTF. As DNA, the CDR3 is TGTGCCCGCAGGGGATCCGGGTCTCCACTTGGCTCTGGGGCCAACGTCCTGACTTTC. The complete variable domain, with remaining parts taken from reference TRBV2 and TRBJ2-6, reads EPEVTQTPSHQVTQMGQEVILRCVPISNHLYFYWYRQILGQKVEFLVSFYNNEISEKSEIFDDQFSVERPDGSNFTLKIRSTKLEDSAMYFCARRGSGSPLGSGANVLTFGAGSRLTVL.